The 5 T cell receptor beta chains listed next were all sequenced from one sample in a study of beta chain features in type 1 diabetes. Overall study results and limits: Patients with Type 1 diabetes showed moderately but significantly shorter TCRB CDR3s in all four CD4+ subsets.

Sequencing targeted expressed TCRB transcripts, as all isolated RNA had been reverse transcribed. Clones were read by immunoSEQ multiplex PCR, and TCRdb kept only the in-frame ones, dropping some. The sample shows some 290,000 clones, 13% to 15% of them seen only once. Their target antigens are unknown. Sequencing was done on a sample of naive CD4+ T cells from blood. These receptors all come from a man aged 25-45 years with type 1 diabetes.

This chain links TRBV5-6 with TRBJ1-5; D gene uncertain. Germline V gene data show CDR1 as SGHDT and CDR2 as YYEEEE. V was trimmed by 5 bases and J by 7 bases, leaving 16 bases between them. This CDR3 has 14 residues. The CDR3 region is CASSRREGDQPQHF. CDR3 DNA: TGTGCCAGCAGTCGCCGGGAGGGAGACCAGCCCCAGCATTTT.

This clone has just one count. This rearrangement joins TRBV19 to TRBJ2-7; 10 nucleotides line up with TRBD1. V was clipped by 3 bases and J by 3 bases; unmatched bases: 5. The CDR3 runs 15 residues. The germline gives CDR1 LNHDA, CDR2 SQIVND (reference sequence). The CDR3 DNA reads TGTGCCAGTAGTATCACCCGGGACAGGGGCTACGAGCAGTACTTC. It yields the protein CASSITRDRGYEQYF.

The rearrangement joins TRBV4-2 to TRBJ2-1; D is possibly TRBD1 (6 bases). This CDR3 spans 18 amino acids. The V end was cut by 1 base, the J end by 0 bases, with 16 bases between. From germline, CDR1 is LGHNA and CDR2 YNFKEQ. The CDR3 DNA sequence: TGTGCCAGCAGCCAAGCTGCAAACAGGGTCGGCTCCTACAATGAGCAGTTCTTC. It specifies CASSQAANRVGSYNEQFF.

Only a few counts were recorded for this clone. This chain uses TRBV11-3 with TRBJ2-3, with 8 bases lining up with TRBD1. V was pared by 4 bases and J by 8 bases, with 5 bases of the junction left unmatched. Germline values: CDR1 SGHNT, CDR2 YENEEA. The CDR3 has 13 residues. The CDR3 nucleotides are TGTGCCAGCAGCTACCAGGGGGCTGGTACGCAGTATTTT. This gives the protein CASSYQGAGTQYF.

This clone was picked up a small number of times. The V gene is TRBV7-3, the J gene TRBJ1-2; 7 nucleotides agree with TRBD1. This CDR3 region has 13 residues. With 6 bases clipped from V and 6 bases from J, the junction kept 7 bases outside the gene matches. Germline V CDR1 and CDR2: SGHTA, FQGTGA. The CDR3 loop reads CASSDRAGNGYTF. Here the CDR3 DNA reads TGTGCCAGCAGTGACAGGGCCGGGAATGGCTACACCTTC.